The text below deals with one T cell receptor beta chain. Its target antigen remains unknown. Per-base quality was not reported, and no clone a single base away is much larger than it. The entry originates in a study of cytomegalovirus exposure and HLA in healthy donors (TCRdb year 2017). For context, the study as a whole: According to an earlier analysis of several hundred of the donors, about 179 million T cells yielded over 90 million unique TCR beta sequences and 276 Gb of sequence data. Genome-wide SNP genotypes for about 55% of the roughly 670 donors were used in a later genetic analysis, which treated that subset as a discovery cohort. The study used immunosequencing to profile the T cell repertoires of about 670 subjects and linked those repertoires to cytomegalovirus serostatus. The genetic ancestry cluster associated with self-reported Caucasian donors included 81% of the roughly 380 genotyped donors. An earlier analysis of several hundred of the donors used high-throughput TCR beta sequencing to judge whether each TCR beta V gene segment behaved as functional or pseudogenic. Rather than drawing on any new phenotypic data, the later analysis identified candidate immune exposures from TCR beta sequences and the way those sequences occurred across donors. About five DR-DQ haplotypes were handled as single units for association and clustering because linkage in the cohort was strong. The study aimed to test whether cataloging public T cell receptors could reveal signatures of past pathogen exposure. Alongside the repertoire data, information on donor age, sex, ethnicity and CMV serostatus was compiled. Every discovery cohort repertoire had been produced on one sequencing platform. The number of donors typed differed by locus, with about 629-630 for A, B, C, DRB1 and DQB1, roughly 520 for DQA1, 600 to 610 for DPA1, and some 440 for DPB1. Among some 400 genotyped donors of the cohort, an average of approximately 240,000 unique TCR beta nucleotide sequences was sequenced per donor, of which 15% to 20% were non-productive. High-throughput TCR immunosequencing, statistical association of individual TCRs with disease status, and machine learning were combined to predict cytomegalovirus infection status. A separate validation cohort of 90 to 150 different subjects was used in addition to the 666-subject first cohort. Both class I and class II loci were covered by HLA typing, at four-digit resolution. An early release that covered roughly 600 HLA-typed donors contained about 300 gigabases of sequencing data and tens of millions of unique TCR sequences. A later analysis re-analyzed previously published TCR beta repertoires from 650 to 800 donors and added high-resolution HLA genotyping to study TCR occurrence patterns.

The cohort was made up of about 610 healthy bone marrow donors. Cohort members were all nominally healthy when sampled, although unrecorded immune exposures were likely present. The donor tested CMV seropositive and was one of the 289 seropositive cohort members. Each donor provided a peripheral blood sample, and peripheral blood mononuclear cells were used for TCR beta sequencing. Genomic DNA extraction from the blood cell samples was performed with the Qiagen DNeasy Blood Extraction Kit. The library was prepared using the immunoSEQ multiplex PCR assay. For the multiplex PCR, a mixture combining 60 forward primers for TCR Vbeta segments and 13 reverse primers for TCR Jbeta segments was used. A multiplex PCR assay on genomic DNA amplified the CDR3 region of rearranged TCR beta genes. The amplified TCR beta libraries were sequenced on the Illumina HiSeq System as 87-base-pair reads. For the original study's pipeline: In a later analysis, roughly 80 million unique TCR beta chains were counted across the roughly 670 repertoires, and roughly 11 million of these chains were shared by at least two donors. Raw reads were error-corrected and collapsed into unique sequences by a nearest-neighbor algorithm in which closely related sequences were merged to remove PCR and sequencing errors. CDR3 sequences were aligned to IMGT reference sequences to assign V, D and J gene segments. For a sequence to be retained, a match of at least six nucleotides was required to both a V gene segment and a J gene segment. Rearrangements were called productive when the CDR3 lacked stop codons and stayed in frame with V and J; all others were non-productive. Following IMGT convention, CDR3 was defined as the stretch from the second conserved V-encoded cysteine up to the conserved J-encoded phenylalanine. In an earlier analysis of approximately 590 of the donors, sequences lacking an unambiguous match to a single V gene segment were excluded. In an earlier analysis of approximately 500 of the donors, a V segment was called functional when productive rearrangements were above 56.7%, and segregating when the standard deviation between donors exceeded 5%. To diagnose cytomegalovirus status from the catalog of TCR beta chain sequences, a statistical classification framework was built. In a later analysis, TCR nucleotide sequences were compared against IMGT/GENE-DB human TR gene sequences so that V and J genes could be assigned. Using the TCRdist pipeline, a later analysis assigned CDR3 sequences along with most-parsimonious VDJ recombination scenarios. In a later analysis, every TCR beta chain was defined by the combination of its CDR3 amino acid sequence and its V-gene family, and reads without a unique V-gene family were dropped. A later analysis removed 500 to 600 highly shared, low-generation-probability nucleotide sequences to deal with suspected cross-contamination and a sequencing artifact. A later analysis calculated a clonal expansion index for each public chain from normalized within-repertoire ranks of inferred template counts. In a later analysis, generation probabilities were computed with a VDJ recombination model fitted to out-of-frame rearrangements, and the resulting probabilities were checked against IGoR. In a later analysis, TCR-TCR, TCR-HLA and TCR-CMV co-occurrence was scored with hypergeometric tests, and a repertoire-size bias correction was applied to TCR pairs. False discovery rates were estimated in a later analysis by permuting HLA or CMV assignments 20 times. In a later analysis, co-occurring TCRs were grouped using DBSCAN, and TCRdist sequence similarity was added for clustering within HLA-allele-positive subsets. For co-occurrence clustering, repertoires with fewer than 30,000 or more than 120,000 public chains were excluded, along with roughly five repertoires with anomalous nucleotide sharing. This immuneACCESS table, as held by TCRdb, lists in-frame sequences with V and J called but not all clones. Of the missing ones, under half trace to an unresolved V gene in checked studies; the others have no known cause. The D gene and trimming were derived from the DNA, and the V and J assignments and clone size from that table. The sample profile shows over 150,000 clones; about four fifths of them were found once. About 7.9% of the sample belongs to the ten largest clones.

The full study reports these points: It was suggested by the authors that the approach could potentially be generalized to other disease states and immunological phenotypes. Because counts were too low, seventeen rarely observed V segments, including chromosome 9 orphons, were excluded from the earlier analysis of around 590 of the donors. Strong co-occurrence of HLA alleles, especially DR and DQ, made assigning TCR associations to individual alleles difficult. Most CMV-associated TCR beta chains appeared to be HLA-restricted in a later analysis, and the HLA associations seemed to be driven largely by CMV exposure. Because HLA typing was missing for some donors at each locus, association tests included only the typed subset. A further reported finding was that TCR beta sequences accurately predicted the HLA-A and HLA-B alleles for most subjects in the first cohort. The cohort was sequenced for TCR beta chains only, and without alpha or paired-chain data the features that could be detected were limited. The only immune exposure information available for the cohort was CMV serostatus. In a later analysis, 16,951 TCR beta sequences were associated with specific HLA alleles at a false discovery rate of 0.05. A group of highly shared sequence variants was considered likely to be a technical artifact of the sequencing pipeline. The classifier was reported to diagnose cytomegalovirus status with high specificity and sensitivity in both the original cohort and the validation cohort. Correlated functional status among segregating V segments might be attributable to linkage disequilibrium, but an unknown experimental factor could not be ruled out. In a later analysis, HLA-associated TCR beta chains showed more clonal expansion and lower generation probabilities than non-associated chains that were equally common. In a later analysis, TCR association rates were found to vary across HLA loci, with the most associated TCRs seen for DRB1 alleles and the fewest for HLA-C alleles. A later genetic analysis reported fewer N-insertions in productive TCRs among donors in an Asian-associated ancestry cluster than the roughly 700-donor mean. In vitro tests confirmed that a few of the cytomegalovirus-associated TCR beta chains recognize cytomegalovirus antigens. In an earlier analysis of roughly 500 of the donors, most TCR beta V segments appeared in productive rearrangements about 87% or about 30% of the time, broadly matching IMGT annotations. The 87-base-pair reads could not distinguish some IMGT-functional V segments, including TRBV6-2 and TRBV6-3, so those segments were excluded. A later genetic analysis associated a missense DCLRE1C variant with V-gene and J-gene trimming of TCR beta chains, and an independent cohort replicated the association. Across donors, most TCR sequences were observed very rarely, whereas some public TCRs were present in many individuals. A total of 150 or so TCR beta chains were listed by the study as associated with cytomegalovirus. According to a later analysis, parvovirus B19, influenza, CMV and Epstein-Barr virus appeared linked to several top co-occurrence clusters. Roughly uniform sequencing depth across donors was assumed in presence/absence analyses, although this assumption may not hold.

From its cysteine to its phenylalanine, the CDR3 spans 14 amino acids. Of the read, only the CDR3 DNA is kept; its 42 bases are in frame from base 1. The V end loses 2 bases and the J end loses 4 bases, and a stretch of 9 bases separates them. CDR1 and CDR2, per the germline V gene (reference sequence), are MNHEY and SMNVEV. Recombination linked TRBV27 to TRBJ1-5; the D gene cannot be named for sure. The specimen was PBMCs. This sequence originates from a male donor in good health and CMV-seropositive. The CDR3 reads CASSLGRGNQPQHF. The DNA reads as follows: TGTGCCAGCAGTTTAGGTCGGGGTAATCAGCCCCAGCATTTT.